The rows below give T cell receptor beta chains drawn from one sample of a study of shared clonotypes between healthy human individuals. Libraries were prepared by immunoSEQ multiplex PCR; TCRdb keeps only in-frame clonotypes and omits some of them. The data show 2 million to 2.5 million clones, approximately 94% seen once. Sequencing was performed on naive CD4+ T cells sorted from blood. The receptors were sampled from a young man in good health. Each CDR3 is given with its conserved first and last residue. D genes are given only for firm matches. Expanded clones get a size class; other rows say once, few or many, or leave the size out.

cdr3_aa: CAISRTGQGLGTDTQYF; cdr3_nt: TGTGCCATCAGTCGAACGGGACAGGGGTTGGGGACAGATACGCAGTATTTT; d_call: TRBD1; v_call: TRBV10-3; j_call: TRBJ2-3; clone_size: .
cdr3_aa: CASSMTTSSYNEQFF; cdr3_nt: TGTGCCAGCAGCATGACAACGAGCTCCTACAATGAGCAGTTCTTC; d_call: .; v_call: TRBV5-4; j_call: TRBJ2-1; clone_size: .
cdr3_aa: CASSSTWTENNQPQHF; cdr3_nt: TGTGCCAGCAGTTCGACATGGACAGAAAACAATCAGCCCCAGCATTTT; d_call: .; v_call: TRBV27; j_call: TRBJ1-5; clone_size: .
cdr3_aa: CASSLVAGPGGDTQYF; cdr3_nt: TGCGCCAGCAGCTTGGTGGCAGGTCCTGGGGGAGATACGCAGTATTTT; d_call: .; v_call: TRBV5-1; j_call: TRBJ2-3; clone_size: .
cdr3_aa: CASSSPGSRAQYF; cdr3_nt: TGTGCCAGCAGTTCTCCGGGGAGTCGGGCCCAGTACTTC; d_call: .; v_call: TRBV27; j_call: TRBJ2-5; clone_size: .
cdr3_aa: CASSLRTGGDYGYTF; cdr3_nt: TGCGCCAGCAGCTTGAGGACAGGGGGCGACTATGGCTACACCTTC; d_call: TRBD1; v_call: TRBV5-1; j_call: TRBJ1-2; clone_size: .
cdr3_aa: CAWSVAGAGNQPQHF; cdr3_nt: TGTGCCTGGAGTGTCGCGGGGGCCGGCAATCAGCCCCAGCATTTT; d_call: .; v_call: TRBV30; j_call: TRBJ1-5; clone_size: .
cdr3_aa: CASSLELAGALNTGELFF; cdr3_nt: TGTGCCAGCAGCTTGGAACTAGCGGGGGCCCTGAACACCGGGGAGCTGTTTTTT; d_call: TRBD2; v_call: TRBV5-6; j_call: TRBJ2-2; clone_size: once
cdr3_aa: CASSLALWALGGMNTEAFF; cdr3_nt: TGTGCCAGCAGCTTAGCCCTCTGGGCTTTGGGGGGCATGAACACTGAAGCTTTCTTT; d_call: .; v_call: TRBV7-9; j_call: TRBJ1-1; clone_size: once
cdr3_aa: CASSGTGGGYEQYF; cdr3_nt: TGCGCCAGCAGCGGGACAGGGGGCGGCTACGAGCAGTACTTC; d_call: TRBD1; v_call: TRBV5-1; j_call: TRBJ2-7; clone_size: few
cdr3_aa: CASSYVQGGNTEAFF; cdr3_nt: TGTGCCAGCAGTTACGTACAAGGGGGAAACACTGAAGCTTTCTTT; d_call: .; v_call: TRBV6-6; j_call: TRBJ1-1; clone_size: once
cdr3_aa: CASSLSGQGRTGELFF; cdr3_nt: TGTGCCAGCAGTTTATCTGGACAGGGGCGCACCGGGGAGCTGTTTTTT; d_call: TRBD1; v_call: TRBV27; j_call: TRBJ2-2; clone_size: .
cdr3_aa: CASSAHSGNTEAFF; cdr3_nt: TGTGCCAGCAGCGCCCATTCAGGGAACACTGAAGCTTTCTTT; d_call: .; v_call: TRBV11-3; j_call: TRBJ1-1; clone_size: .
cdr3_aa: CASSEPGGYYGYTF; cdr3_nt: TGTGCCAGCAGTGAACCGGGGGGATACTATGGCTACACCTTC; d_call: .; v_call: TRBV2; j_call: TRBJ1-2; clone_size: .
cdr3_aa: CASKGPNEKLFF; cdr3_nt: TGTGCCAGCAAAGGGCCTAATGAAAAACTGTTTTTT; d_call: .; v_call: TRBV7-9; j_call: TRBJ1-4; clone_size: .
cdr3_aa: CASSSGDRPNTGELFF; cdr3_nt: TGTGCCAGTAGTTCCGGGGACAGACCGAACACCGGGGAGCTGTTTTTT; d_call: TRBD1; v_call: TRBV19; j_call: TRBJ2-2; clone_size: .
cdr3_aa: CASSLVRGVNTEAFF; cdr3_nt: TGTGCCAGCAGCTTAGTGCGGGGGGTCAACACTGAAGCTTTCTTT; d_call: .; v_call: TRBV7-2; j_call: TRBJ1-1; clone_size: once
cdr3_aa: CAISESLWEAFF; cdr3_nt: TGTGCCATCAGTGAGTCGCTATGGGAAGCTTTCTTT; d_call: .; v_call: TRBV10-3; j_call: TRBJ1-1; clone_size: .
cdr3_aa: CASSYRDRTYGYTF; cdr3_nt: TGTGCCAGCAGTTACCGGGACAGGACCTATGGCTACACCTTC; d_call: TRBD1; v_call: TRBV6-5; j_call: TRBJ1-2; clone_size: .
cdr3_aa: CASSISGQSYEQYF; cdr3_nt: TGTGCCAGTAGTATCAGCGGACAGAGCTACGAGCAGTACTTC; d_call: .; v_call: TRBV19; j_call: TRBJ2-7; clone_size: .